This T cell receptor (beta chain) was profiled in a study of OX40 agonist ivuxolimab in advanced cancers. Study-wide points: Expanded peripheral T cell antigen specificity was not determined. In CD8+ T cells, expanded clones were on average more numerous than in CD4+.

The V end was cut by 3 bases, the J end by 2 bases, with 8 bases between. The CDR3 length is 13 residues. Per germline, CDR1 LNHDA and CDR2 SQIVND (reference sequence). Generated by immunoSEQ multiplex PCR, the TCRdb table keeps only in-frame clones and is missing some. This table holds tens of thousands of clones, 85% to 90% found once. Of note for this clone: Antigen: not known.

The TCR sequence derives from an adult with an advanced solid tumor such as melanoma, head and neck, liver or kidney cancer. This material consisted of CD4+ or CD8+ T cells sorted from blood, taken in a trial of the OX40 agonist ivuxolimab. The chain is built from TRBV19 and TRBJ2-7; a weak D match, TRBD2 (5 bases). The DNA for the CDR3 is TGTGCCAGTAGTATGGGAGAACCCTACGAGCAGTACTTC. Translated, it gives CASSMGEPYEQYF.